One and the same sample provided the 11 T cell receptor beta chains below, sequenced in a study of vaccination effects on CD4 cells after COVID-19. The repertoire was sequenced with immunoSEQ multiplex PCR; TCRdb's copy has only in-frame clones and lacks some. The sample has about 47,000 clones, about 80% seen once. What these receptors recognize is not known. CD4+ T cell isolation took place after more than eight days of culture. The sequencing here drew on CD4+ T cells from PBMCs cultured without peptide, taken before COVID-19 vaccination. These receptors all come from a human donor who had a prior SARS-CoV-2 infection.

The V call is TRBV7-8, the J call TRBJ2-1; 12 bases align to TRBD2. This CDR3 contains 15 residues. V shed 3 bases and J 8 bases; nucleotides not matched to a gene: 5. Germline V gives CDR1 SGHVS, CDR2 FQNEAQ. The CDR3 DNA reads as TGTGCCAGCAGCTTGAGACTAGCGGGAGAATATGAGCAGTTCTTC. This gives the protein CASSLRLAGEYEQFF.

CDR3 loop: CASSEGSGRTYEQYF. CDR3 in DNA: TGTGCCAGCAGTGAAGGCAGCGGGAGGACCTACGAGCAGTACTTC. The chain uses TRBV6-1 and TRBJ2-7, with 9 bases that match TRBD2. The V and J ends lost 1 base and 2 bases, in that order; junction bases with no gene match: 3. The germline V gene encodes CDR1 MNHNS and CDR2 SASEGT. The CDR3 is 15 residues long.

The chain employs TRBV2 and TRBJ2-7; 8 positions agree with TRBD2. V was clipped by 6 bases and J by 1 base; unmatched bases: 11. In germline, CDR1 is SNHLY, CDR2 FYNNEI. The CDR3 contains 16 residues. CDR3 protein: CASRPRSGGYSYEQYF. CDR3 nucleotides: TGTGCCAGCAGACCAAGGAGCGGGGGCTATTCCTACGAGCAGTACTTC.

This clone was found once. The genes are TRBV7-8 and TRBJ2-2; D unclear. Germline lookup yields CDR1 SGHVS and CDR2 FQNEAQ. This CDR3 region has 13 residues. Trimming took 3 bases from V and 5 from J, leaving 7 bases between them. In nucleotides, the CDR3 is TGTGCCAGCAGCTTGTTAGGGACCGGGGAGCTGTTTTTT. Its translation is CASSLLGTGELFF.

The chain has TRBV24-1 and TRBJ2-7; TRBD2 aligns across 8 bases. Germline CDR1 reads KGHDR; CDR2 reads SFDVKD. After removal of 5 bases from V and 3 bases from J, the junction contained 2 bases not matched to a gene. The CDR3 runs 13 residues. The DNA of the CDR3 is TGTGCCACCAGTGCGGGGGGGTTCTACGAGCAGTACTTC. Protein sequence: CATSAGGFYEQYF.

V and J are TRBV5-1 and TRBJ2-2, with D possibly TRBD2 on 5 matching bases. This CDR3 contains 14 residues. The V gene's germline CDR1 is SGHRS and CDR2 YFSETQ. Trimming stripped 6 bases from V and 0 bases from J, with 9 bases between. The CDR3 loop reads CASNGESNTGELFF. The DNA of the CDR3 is TGCGCCAGCAACGGGGAGTCGAACACCGGGGAGCTGTTTTTT.

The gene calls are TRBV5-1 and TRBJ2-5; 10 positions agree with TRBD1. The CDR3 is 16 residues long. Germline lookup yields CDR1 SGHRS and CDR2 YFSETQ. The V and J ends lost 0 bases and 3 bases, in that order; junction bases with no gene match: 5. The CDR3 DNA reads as TGCGCCAGCAGCTTGGCCGGGACAGGGGTCGAAGAGACCCAGTACTTC. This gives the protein CASSLAGTGVEETQYF.

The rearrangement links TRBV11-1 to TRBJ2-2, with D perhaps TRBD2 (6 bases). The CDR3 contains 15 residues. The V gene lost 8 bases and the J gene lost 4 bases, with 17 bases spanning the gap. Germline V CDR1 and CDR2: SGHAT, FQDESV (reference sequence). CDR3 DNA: TGTGCCAGCCGGCGGAGGGCAGGGATCACCGGGGAGCTGTTTTTT. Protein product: CASRRRAGITGELFF.

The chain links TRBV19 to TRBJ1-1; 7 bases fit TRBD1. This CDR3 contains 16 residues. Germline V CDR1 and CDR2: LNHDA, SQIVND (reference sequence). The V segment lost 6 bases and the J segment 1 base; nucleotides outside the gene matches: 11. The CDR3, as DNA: TGTGCCAGTAGCAAATATAGGGGACAGACGAACACTGAAGCTTTCTTT. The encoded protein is CASSKYRGQTNTEAFF.

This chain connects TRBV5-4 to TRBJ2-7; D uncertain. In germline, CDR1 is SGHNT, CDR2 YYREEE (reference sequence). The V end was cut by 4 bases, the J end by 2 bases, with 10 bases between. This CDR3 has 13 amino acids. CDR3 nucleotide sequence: TGTGCCAGCAGCATCGACGGTACCTACGAGCAGTACTTC. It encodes CASSIDGTYEQYF.

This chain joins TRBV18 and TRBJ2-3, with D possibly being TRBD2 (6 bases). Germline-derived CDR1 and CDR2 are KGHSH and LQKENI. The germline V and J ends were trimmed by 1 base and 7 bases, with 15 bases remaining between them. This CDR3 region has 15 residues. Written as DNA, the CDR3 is TGTGCCAGCTCACCACGGGATGGAGCGGGTAATACGCAGTATTTT. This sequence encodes CASSPRDGAGNTQYF.